The T cell receptor beta chain under discussion was sequenced for a study of OX40 agonist ivuxolimab in advanced cancers. Background on the study: Prior checkpoint blockade (anti-PD-1, anti-PD-L1 or anti-CTLA-4) was permitted; approximately 40% had it.

Autoimmune disease history or systemic immunosuppression barred patients. TCRdb keeps only in-frame clones here, not all; method: immunoSEQ multiplex PCR. The table includes 50,000 to 75,000 clones, 90% to 95% detected once. Germline CDR1 and CDR2: MNHNS and SASEGT. With 2 bases clipped from V and 6 bases from J, the junction kept 1 base outside the gene matches. The CDR3 contains 13 residues. This specimen was CD4+ or CD8+ T cells sorted from blood, taken in a trial of the OX40 agonist ivuxolimab. The receptor was isolated from an adult with an advanced solid tumor such as melanoma, head and neck, liver or kidney cancer. The chain joins TRBV6-1 to TRBJ1-2; 9 nucleotides line up with TRBD1. The CDR3: CASSETGGDGYTF. The CDR3 nucleotides are TGTGCCAGCAGTGAAACAGGGGGCGATGGCTACACCTTC.